The 11 T cell receptor beta chains in this list originate from one sample, sequenced in a study of cytomegalovirus exposure and HLA in healthy donors. Vbeta (60) and Jbeta (13) primers were used in the PCR. This table comes from immunoSEQ multiplex PCR, and its TCRdb copy is limited to in-frame clones, with some not included. The table has under 200,000 clones, approximately 86% seen once; the top ten hold about 2%. Source material: PBMCs. All receptors derive from a young woman in good health and CMV-seronegative.

The J gene is TRBJ1-1, the V gene TRBV28; maybe TRBD1 (5 bases). CDR1 is MDHEN and CDR2 is SYDVKM in the germline V gene. V was trimmed by 2 bases and J by 5 bases, leaving 9 bases between them. CDR3 length: 13 residues. The CDR3 bases are TGTGCCAGCAGTTTAACTGGGGGGACTGAAGCTTTCTTT. Protein sequence: CASSLTGGTEAFF. The whole variable domain, remainder taken from reference TRBV28 and TRBJ1-1, is DVKVTQSSRYLVKRTGEKVFLECVQDMDHENMFWYRQDPGLGLRLIYFSYDVKMKEKGDIPEGYSVSREKKERFSLILESASTNQTSMYLCASSLTGGTEAFFGQGTRLTVV.

V usage is TRBV6-5 and J usage is TRBJ1-1; perhaps TRBD1 as D (6 bases). The CDR3 is made up of 14 amino acids. CDR1 and CDR2 (germline): MNHEY, SVGAGI. Between the trimmed V and J ends, which lost 7 bases and 5 bases, there was a span of 17 bases. This CDR3 is CASTRGGAGTEAFF. For the CDR3, the DNA is TGTGCCAGCACCAGAGGGGGGGCAGGAACTGAAGCTTTCTTT.

The sample holds one count of this clone. The rearrangement links TRBV7-9 to TRBJ2-3; no reliable D call. The CDR3 contains 17 residues. CDR1 is SEHNR, CDR2 FQNEAQ, per germline (reference sequence). Trimming removed 5 bases from V and 4 bases from J, with 22 bases in between. CDR3 sequence: CASSLILDSPFADTQYF. CDR3 DNA: TGTGCCAGCAGCCTGATCCTAGATTCTCCCTTCGCAGATACGCAGTATTTT.

This chain links TRBV5-4 with TRBJ2-2; maybe TRBD1 (6 bases). The ends were cut back, 4 bases at V and 3 bases at J, with 10 bases in the middle. CDR3 length: 14 amino acids. Looked up from germline, CDR1 is SGHNT and CDR2 is YYREEE (reference sequence). In DNA form, the CDR3 reads TGTGCCAGCAGCGCCCGGACAGACACCGGGGAGCTGTTTTTT. Protein product: CASSARTDTGELFF.

The V gene is TRBV5-1, the J gene TRBJ2-2, with a tentative D call TRBD2 (5 bases). There are 15 residues in the CDR3. V shed 1 base and J shed 4 bases, with 11 bases lying between them. Per germline, CDR1 SGHRS and CDR2 YFSETQ. In nucleotides, the CDR3 is TGCGCCAGCAGCTTGTCGGCTAGCCCCACCGGGGAGCTGTTTTTT. Protein sequence: CASSLSASPTGELFF.

The V and J genes are TRBV7-9 and TRBJ1-1; D is perhaps TRBD1 (5 bases). CDR1 and CDR2 from the germline V gene are SEHNR and FQNEAQ (reference sequence). This CDR3 comprises 14 residues. Trimming left V 5 bases short and J 1 base short, with 11 bases between. The CDR3 DNA follows: TGTGCCAGCAGCGGGGGGGGGTCGAACACTGAAGCTTTCTTT. Protein: CASSGGGSNTEAFF.

The chain links TRBV29-1 to TRBJ1-2; the D is unclear. Trimming took off 5 bases at V and 2 bases at J, with 15 bases between the two ends. Germline CDR1 and CDR2: SQVTM and ANQGSEA. The CDR3 loop spans 14 amino acids. CDR3 bases: TGCAGCGTTCCCACTTCCGGACTGAACTATGGCTACACCTTC. Translating it yields CSVPTSGLNYGYTF.

This sequence joins TRBV6-1 and TRBJ2-1; 9 bases align to TRBD2. Germline loops: CDR1 MNHNS, CDR2 SASEGT. The length of the CDR3 is 18 residues. Trimming cost V 0 bases and J 9 bases; bases outside gene matches: 15. The CDR3 reads CASSEALAGSEGVGEQFF. The CDR3 DNA is TGTGCCAGCAGTGAAGCTCTAGCGGGATCTGAGGGGGTCGGTGAGCAGTTCTTC.

The rearrangement links TRBV5-1 to TRBJ2-3; 9 bases line up with TRBD2. Trimming removed 1 base from V and 3 bases from J; junction bases left unmatched: 12. CDR1 is SGHRS and CDR2 is YFSETQ in the germline V gene. The CDR3 extends over 18 amino acids. The CDR3 DNA reads as TGCGCCAGCAGCTTGCGTACGTCAGCGGGGGGACCTACAGATACGCAGTATTTT. Translating it yields CASSLRTSAGGPTDTQYF.

The J gene is TRBJ2-1, the V gene TRBV18; the match to TRBD2 covers 11 bases. Germline CDR1 KGHSH, CDR2 LQKENI. This CDR3 comprises 15 residues. Trimming took 3 bases from V and 10 from J; bases not matched to a gene: 8. CDR3 nucleotides: TGTGCCAGCTCACCGCCGGGACTAGCGGATAGAGAGCAGTTCTTC. Protein sequence: CASSPPGLADREQFF.

V and J are TRBV6-5 and TRBJ1-5; 7 bases fit TRBD1. There are 15 residues in the CDR3. V lost 5 bases to trimming and J lost 1 base; unmatched junction nucleotides: 5. Per the germline V gene, CDR1 is MNHEY and CDR2 is SVGAGI. The CDR3 loop is CASSARQGSNQPQHF. The CDR3 nucleotides are TGTGCCAGCAGTGCCCGACAGGGAAGCAATCAGCCCCAGCATTTT.